This TCR beta chain was captured by sequencing in a study of T-cell reconstitution after alpha-beta-depleted transplantation in children. Study-level points and caveats: One year after transplant, T-cell counts and diversity came mostly from newly produced T cells. At around two months after transplant, the alpha-beta T cells were reportedly derived from several hundred expanded clones that came from non-depleted graft cells.

CDR1 is SGHRS and CDR2 is YFSETQ in the germline V gene. V gave up 0 bases and J gave up 3 bases, with 16 bases separating them. The CDR3 consists of 17 residues. Unique molecular identifiers were incorporated into the prepared TCRbeta library. Each CDR3 protein gets one entry after TCRdb re-called the PCR reads with MiXCR. The data hold 530,000 or so distinct CDR3 sequences, with 25% to 30% observed a single time. On this clonotype itself: Its antigen is as yet unknown.

The material sequenced was PBMCs, taken before TCRalphabeta/CD19-depleted stem cell transplant. V gene TRBV5-1 combines with J gene TRBJ2-1; no clear D gene. The TCR sequence derives from a boy in the first two years of life with Wiskott-Aldrich syndrome, due to receive a stem cell transplant. The CDR3 spells CASSLGLLTLIYNEQFF. As DNA, the CDR3 is TGCGCCAGCAGCTTGGGGTTACTAACTTTAATCTACAATGAGCAGTTCTTC.